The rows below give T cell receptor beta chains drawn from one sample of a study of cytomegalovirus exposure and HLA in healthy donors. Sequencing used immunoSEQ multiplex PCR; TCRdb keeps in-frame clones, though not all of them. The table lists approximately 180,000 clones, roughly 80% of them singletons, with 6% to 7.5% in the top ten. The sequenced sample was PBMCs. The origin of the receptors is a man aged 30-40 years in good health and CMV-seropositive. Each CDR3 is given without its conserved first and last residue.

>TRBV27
ASSPRDRGSSSSYEQY
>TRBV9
ASSVEGGSSDTQY
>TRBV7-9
SSSPPTSGVSYEQY
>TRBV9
ASSVGGASMNEQF
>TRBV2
ASRPNRGSTEAF
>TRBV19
ASSIVRTGWRTGELF
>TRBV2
ASKLDPDRFNEQF
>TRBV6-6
ASSYRGHEQY
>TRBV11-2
ASSLLSGTSLTGEQF
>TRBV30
AWSFKNTEAF
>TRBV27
ASSFTGLRNQPQH
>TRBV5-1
ASRTPGQGGTGELF
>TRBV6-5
ASSPSVTGLHYT
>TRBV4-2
ASSQGWTGANTGELF
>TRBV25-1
ASKVSAGVVDNEQF
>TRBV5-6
ASSLRAGETQY
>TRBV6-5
ASSRTGEHYGYT
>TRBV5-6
ASSLASSDPSYGYT
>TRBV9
ASSATGQGAYTGELF
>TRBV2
ASKGLAGASTGELF
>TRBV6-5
ARSTGFEQY
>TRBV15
ATSREGTGGETQY
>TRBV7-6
ASSSVAGPTDTQY
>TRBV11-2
ASSARLAGTDTQY
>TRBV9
ASSVGLAGVDEQF
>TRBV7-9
ASSSTGLEQY
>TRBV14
ASSQSPLFRYNEQF
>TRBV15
ATSRDRGYGYT
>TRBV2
ASSEVPRDRGRGYT
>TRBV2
ASSVGGRTDTQY
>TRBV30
AWSVLSGRPQETQY
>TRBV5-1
ASSFGQGAANTEAF
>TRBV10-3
AISDGLAGEQY
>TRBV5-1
ASSLGGRAEAF
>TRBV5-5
ASRQGTSGSSYNEQF
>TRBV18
ASSPSGSTDTQY
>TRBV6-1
ASSPSRTGNTEAL
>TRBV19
ASSTAWTGNTEAF
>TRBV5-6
ASSPEGWRVATGELF
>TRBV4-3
ASSQGGTGIAEAF
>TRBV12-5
ASGLVESGGNEQY
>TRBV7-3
ASSLFGELAREYNEQF
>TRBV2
ASRTGGAGTGELF
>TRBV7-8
ASSLVQGAAEAF
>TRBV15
ATSRDLHSGNTIY
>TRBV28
ASSLAIDTQY
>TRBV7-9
ASSPNAPALH
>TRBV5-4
ARGTSGRIDEQF
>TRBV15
ATSRARDRGRSYEQY
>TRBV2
ASSVIGQGNQPQH
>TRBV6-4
ASSGGTPLDTQY
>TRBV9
ASNLGGVNTEAF
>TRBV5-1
ASSFGQGAVNTEAF
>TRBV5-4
ASSPGQGDYGYT
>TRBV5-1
ASSVGADLNTEAF
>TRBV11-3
ASSLGRVSETQY
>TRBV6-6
ASSHDSSRRNTEAF
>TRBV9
ASSLIPGGQGNTEAF
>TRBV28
ASTPWGTSGRDNEQF